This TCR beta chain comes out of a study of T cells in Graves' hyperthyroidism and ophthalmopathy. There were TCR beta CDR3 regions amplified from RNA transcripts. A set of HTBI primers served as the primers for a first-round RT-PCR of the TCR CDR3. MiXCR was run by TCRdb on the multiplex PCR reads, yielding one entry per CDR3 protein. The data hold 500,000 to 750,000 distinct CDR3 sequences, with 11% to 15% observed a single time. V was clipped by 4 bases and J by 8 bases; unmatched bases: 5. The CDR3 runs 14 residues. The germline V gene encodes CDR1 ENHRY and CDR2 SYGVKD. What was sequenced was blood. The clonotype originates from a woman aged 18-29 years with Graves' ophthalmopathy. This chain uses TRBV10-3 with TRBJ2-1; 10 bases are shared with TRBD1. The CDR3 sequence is CAISGRQGADEQFF. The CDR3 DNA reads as TGTGCCATCAGTGGGAGACAGGGGGCCGATGAGCAGTTCTTC.